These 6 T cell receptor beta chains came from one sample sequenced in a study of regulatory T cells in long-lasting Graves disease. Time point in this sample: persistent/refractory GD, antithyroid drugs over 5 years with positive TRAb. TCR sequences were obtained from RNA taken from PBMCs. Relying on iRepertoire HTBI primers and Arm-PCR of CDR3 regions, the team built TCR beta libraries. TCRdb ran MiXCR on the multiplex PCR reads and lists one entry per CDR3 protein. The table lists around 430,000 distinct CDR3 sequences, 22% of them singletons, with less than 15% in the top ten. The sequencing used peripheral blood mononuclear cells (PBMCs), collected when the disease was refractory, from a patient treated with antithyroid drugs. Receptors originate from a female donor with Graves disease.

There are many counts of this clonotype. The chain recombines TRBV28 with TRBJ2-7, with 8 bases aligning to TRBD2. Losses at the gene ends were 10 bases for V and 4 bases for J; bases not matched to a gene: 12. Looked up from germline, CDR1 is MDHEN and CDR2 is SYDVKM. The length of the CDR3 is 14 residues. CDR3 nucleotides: TGTGCCACTCGACGGGGGGGCGTGGATTACGAGCAGTACTTC. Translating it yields CATRRGGVDYEQYF.

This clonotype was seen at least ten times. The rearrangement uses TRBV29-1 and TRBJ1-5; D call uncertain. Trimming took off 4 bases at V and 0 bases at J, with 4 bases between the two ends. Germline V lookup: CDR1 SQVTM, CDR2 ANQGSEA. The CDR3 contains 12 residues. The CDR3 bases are TGCAGCGTTGGTGGTAGCAATCAGCCCCAGCATTTT. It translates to CSVGGSNQPQHF.

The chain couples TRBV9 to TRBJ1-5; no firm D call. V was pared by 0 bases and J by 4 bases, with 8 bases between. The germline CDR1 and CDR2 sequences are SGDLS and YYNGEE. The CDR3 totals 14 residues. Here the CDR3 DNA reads TGTGCCAGCAGCGTAGGGGCGGTGAATCAGCCCCAGCATTTT. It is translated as CASSVGAVNQPQHF.

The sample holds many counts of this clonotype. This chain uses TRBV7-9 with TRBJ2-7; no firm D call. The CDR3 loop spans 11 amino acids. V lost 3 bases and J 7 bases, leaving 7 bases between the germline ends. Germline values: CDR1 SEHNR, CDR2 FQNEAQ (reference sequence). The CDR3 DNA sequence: TGTGCCAGCAGCTTGGCCGAGGAGCAGTACTTC. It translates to CASSLAEEQYF.

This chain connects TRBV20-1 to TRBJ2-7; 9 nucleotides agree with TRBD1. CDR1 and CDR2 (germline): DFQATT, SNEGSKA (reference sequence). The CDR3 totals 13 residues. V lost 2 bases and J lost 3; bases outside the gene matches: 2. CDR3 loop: CSARRTGVYEQYF. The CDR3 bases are TGCAGTGCTAGAAGGACAGGGGTCTACGAGCAGTACTTC.

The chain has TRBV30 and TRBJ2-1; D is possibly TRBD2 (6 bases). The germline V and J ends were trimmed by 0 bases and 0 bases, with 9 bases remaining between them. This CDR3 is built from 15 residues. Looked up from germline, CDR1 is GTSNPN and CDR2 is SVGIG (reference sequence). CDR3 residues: CAWSVSGLSYNEQFF. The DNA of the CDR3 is TGTGCCTGGAGTGTATCGGGACTCTCCTACAATGAGCAGTTCTTC.